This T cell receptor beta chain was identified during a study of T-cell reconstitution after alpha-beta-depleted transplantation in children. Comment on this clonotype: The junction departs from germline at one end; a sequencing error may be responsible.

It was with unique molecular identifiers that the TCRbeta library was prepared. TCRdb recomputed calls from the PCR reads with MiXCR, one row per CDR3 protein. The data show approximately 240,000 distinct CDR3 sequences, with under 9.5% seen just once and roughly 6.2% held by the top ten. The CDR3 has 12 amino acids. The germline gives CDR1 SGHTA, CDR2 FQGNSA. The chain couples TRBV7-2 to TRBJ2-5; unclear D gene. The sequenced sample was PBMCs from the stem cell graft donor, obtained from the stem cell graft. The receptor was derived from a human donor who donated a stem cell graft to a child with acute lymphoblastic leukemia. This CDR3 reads CSSSQERKTQYF. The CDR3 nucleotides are TGTTCCAGCAGCCAAGAGAGGAAGACCCAGTACTTC.